The 27 T cell receptor beta chains presented below share a single source sample, sequenced in a study of prognosis after radiotherapy for stage I lung cancer. Two-round multiplex PCR amplified TCR beta CDR3 from genomic DNA. It was primers specific to each TRBV and TRBJ gene that first-round PCR used. TCRdb reprocessed the multiplex PCR reads via MiXCR and lists one record per CDR3 protein. Of around 60,000 distinct CDR3 sequences listed, around 27% are singletons. The sequencing used PBMCs, collected before or after stereotactic body radiation therapy (not recorded which). The source of these receptors is a donor of 50 years or more with non-small cell lung cancer.

The chain employs TRBV19 and TRBJ1-1; D unclear. The V gene's germline CDR1 is LNHDA and CDR2 SQIVND (reference sequence). Trimming removed 5 bases from V and 0 bases from J, with 16 bases in between. CDR3 length: 16 residues. The DNA for the CDR3 is TGTGCCAGTAGTCCCCGGCCCCGTGGCATGAACACTGAAGCTTTCTTT. Protein product: CASSPRPRGMNTEAFF.

This clonotype was counted at least ten times. CDR3 coding DNA: TGTGCCAGCAGTGGGGCAGCCAGCACAGATACGCAGTATTTT. Translation: CASSGAASTDTQYF. The chain employs TRBV2 and TRBJ2-3, with D unclear. Trimming took off 4 bases at V and 0 bases at J, with 8 bases between the two ends. In germline, CDR1 is SNHLY, CDR2 FYNNEI. CDR3 length equals 14 residues.

This clonotype showed up just once. One end of the junction does not line up with germline, which may come from a read error. The DNA for the CDR3 is TGTGACAGCATCGGGACAGGGCCTTCAAGCTACTATAATTCACCCCTCCACTTT. Protein product: CDSIGTGPSSYYNSPLHF. V gene TRBV2 combines with J gene TRBJ1-6; 9 bases are shared with TRBD1. The CDR3 covers 18 residues. Germline CDR1 and CDR2: SNHLY and FYNNEI.

There are many counts of this clonotype. The chain carries TRBV20-1 and TRBJ1-5; no clear D gene. Germline CDR1 reads DFQATT; CDR2 reads SNEGSKA (reference sequence). Trimming took 3 bases from V and 0 from J, leaving 12 bases between them. The CDR3 runs to 15 residues. The CDR3 sequence: CSASSADYSNQPQHF. CDR3 DNA sequence: TGCAGTGCTAGTTCGGCAGATTATAGCAATCAGCCCCAGCATTTT.

There are many counts of this clonotype. The chain joins TRBV6-1 to TRBJ2-5, with 9 nucleotides matching TRBD1. The CDR3 contains 16 residues. From germline, CDR1 is MNHNS and CDR2 SASEGT. V lost 5 bases and J lost 5; bases outside the gene matches: 12. The CDR3 sequence: CASSKLGQGRRETQYF. DNA for the CDR3: TGTGCCAGCAGTAAACTCGGACAGGGGCGTCGGGAGACCCAGTACTTC.

V and J are TRBV29-1 and TRBJ1-1, with unresolved D. V lost 7 bases and J 1 base, leaving 10 bases between the germline ends. CDR1 is SQVTM and CDR2 is ANQGSEA in the germline V gene. This CDR3 has 12 amino acids. As DNA, the CDR3 is TGCAGCGCCTTAGATCCGAACACTGAAGCTTTCTTT. It translates to CSALDPNTEAFF.

This clonotype was detected many times. Here the CDR3 reads CATERGQLNTEAFF. CDR3 nucleotides: TGTGCCACTGAGAGGGGACAACTGAACACTGAAGCTTTCTTT. The rearrangement joins TRBV2 to TRBJ1-1, with D possibly matching TRBD1 (6 bases). Germline V gene sequence: CDR1 SNHLY, CDR2 FYNNEI. V lost 10 bases, J lost 0 bases, and 15 bases lay in between. The CDR3 is 14 residues long.

Of note for this clonotype: This sequence is one base from a far larger clone and is likely a read error. The rearrangement links TRBV6-5 to TRBJ2-7; 12 nucleotides line up with TRBD2. The germline CDR1 and CDR2 sequences are MNHEY and SVGAGI. The CDR3 is made up of 15 amino acids. The CDR3 nucleotides read TGTACCAGCAGTACAGGACTAGCGGGGCCCTACGAGCAGTACTTC. This codes for CTSSTGLAGPYEQYF.

This clonotype was counted ten times or more. This chain uses TRBV20-1 with TRBJ1-5; no reliable D call. CDR3 length: 13 amino acids. Germline assignment: CDR1 DFQATT and CDR2 SNEGSKA (reference sequence). Trimming stripped 3 bases from V and 0 bases from J, with 6 bases between. The CDR3: CSASTDSNQPQHF. The CDR3 nucleotides are TGCAGTGCTAGTACGGATAGCAATCAGCCCCAGCATTTT.

As to this clonotype: This sequence may be a read error, since a much larger clone differs from it by one base. The rearrangement joins TRBV6-5 to TRBJ2-6; possibly TRBD1 or TRBD2 for D (7 bases each). Trimming removed 2 bases at V and 3 bases at J, with 23 bases between. In germline, CDR1 is MNHEY, CDR2 SVGAGI. The CDR3 extends over 20 amino acids. The CDR3 protein is CASSYGGGQSITHGANVLTF. CDR3 nucleotides: TGTGCCAGCAGTTACGGGGGGGGACAGAGTATTACCCATGGGGCCAACGTCCTGACTTTC.

J is TRBJ1-1 and V is TRBV28; no firm D call. Trimming took 8 bases from V and 6 from J, leaving 13 bases between them. The germline V gene has CDR1 MDHEN and CDR2 SYDVKM. This CDR3 is 12 amino acids long. The CDR3 reads CASGSRTSEAFF. The CDR3 DNA follows: TGTGCCAGCGGTTCTAGGACGTCTGAAGCTTTCTTT.

In this sample, this clonotype turned up many times. This chain joins TRBV6-1 and TRBJ1-2; tentatively, D is TRBD1 (5 bases). Germline loops: CDR1 MNHNS, CDR2 SASEGT. Trimming left V 5 bases short and J 8 bases short, with 21 bases between. The CDR3 totals 15 residues. This chain's CDR3 is CASSPTRGGRGGYTF. In DNA, the CDR3 is TGTGCCAGCAGTCCCACGCGCGGGGGTAGGGGCGGCTACACCTTC.

Comments on this clonotype: Being one base from a much bigger clone, this may be a read error. The rearrangement uses TRBV5-1 and TRBJ1-1; 10 nucleotides match TRBD1. The germline V gene encodes CDR1 SGHRS and CDR2 YFSETQ. The CDR3 has 17 amino acids. The CDR3 is CASSRQRGQGRSTEAIF. The CDR3 DNA follows: TGCGCCAGCAGCCGGCAAAGGGGACAGGGGCGGAGCACTGAAGCTATCTTT.

With respect to this clonotype: The germline gene is not matched at one end of the junction; a read error may be the cause. The chain employs TRBV7-9 and TRBJ1-2; 7 bases fit TRBD1. The CDR3 is made up of 13 amino acids. Germline V gene sequence: CDR1 SEHNR, CDR2 FQNEAQ (reference sequence). In DNA, the CDR3 is TGTGCCAGCATCTTAGGGACAGAACATGGCTACACCTTC. It codes for CASILGTEHGYTF.

This clonotype appeared many times. This chain joins TRBV6-5 and TRBJ2-3, with TRBD2 identical over 13 bases. CDR3 length: 17 residues. After removal of 0 bases from V and 7 bases from J, the junction contained 7 bases not matched to a gene. CDR1 and CDR2 from the germline V gene are MNHEY and SVGAGI. Here the CDR3 reads CASSYSGLAGPSNTQYF. CDR3 in DNA: TGTGCCAGCAGTTACTCGGGACTAGCGGGGCCCTCAAATACGCAGTATTTT.

This clonotype is a singleton in its sample. A junction end diverges from the germline sequence, so it may reflect a read error. This chain uses TRBV12-3 or TRBV12-4 with TRBJ2-2, with D possibly TRBD2 on 5 matching bases. This CDR3 is 13 amino acids long. The CDR3 spells CASSLRYTGKLFF. In DNA, the CDR3 is TGTGCCAGCAGTTTGAGATACACCGGGAAGCTGTTTTTT.

There are many counts of this clonotype. The chain recombines TRBV10-3 with TRBJ2-5; the match to TRBD2 covers 10 bases. V trimming: 6 bases; J trimming: 0 bases; junction bases outside the gene matches: 4. The CDR3 sequence is 15 residues long. Germline V CDR1 and CDR2: ENHRY, SYGVKD. The CDR3 protein is CAISFSGGYQETQYF. CDR3 in DNA: TGTGCCATCAGCTTTAGCGGGGGGTACCAAGAGACCCAGTACTTC.

Remarks on this clonotype: This is likely a read error, given that the CDR3 carries no conserved phenylalanine or tryptophan at its end. V gene TRBV6-1 combines with J gene TRBJ1-2; D is unclear. CDR3 size: 10 residues. Trimming left V 6 bases short and J 7 bases short, with 6 bases between. The germline gives CDR1 MNHNS, CDR2 SASEGT. The CDR3 region is CASRGSGYTL. Written as DNA, the CDR3 is TGTGCCAGCAGAGGTTCTGGCTACACCTTA.

For this clonotype: A far larger clone is one base from this, pointing to a likely read error. The chain uses TRBV6-4 and TRBJ1-5, with 10 bases aligning to TRBD1. Germline loops: CDR1 MRHNA, CDR2 SNTAGT. There are 16 residues in the CDR3. CDR3 DNA sequence: TGTGCCAGCAGTTTAGGGACAGGGGAGCGCAATAAGCCCCAGCATTTT. It is translated as CASSLGTGERNKPQHF.

There are many counts of this clonotype. The rearrangement links TRBV6-5 to TRBJ2-1; tentatively, D is TRBD1 or TRBD2 (5 bases each). This CDR3 spans 16 amino acids. Trimming shortened V by 2 bases and J by 8 bases, and 19 bases separated the two germline ends. Germline V gives CDR1 MNHEY, CDR2 SVGAGI. This CDR3 reads CASSYRGGPSSDEQFF. As DNA, the CDR3 is TGTGCCAGCAGTTACCGTGGGGGACCCTCCAGCGATGAGCAGTTCTTC.

On this clonotype: Since a much larger clone is just one base distant, this may be a read error. The V call is TRBV29-1, the J call TRBJ1-2; D gene unclear. Trimming pared 4 bases from V and 2 bases from J, leaving 8 bases between. Germline CDR1 SQVTM, CDR2 ANQGSEA. The CDR3 runs 12 residues. CDR3 nucleotide sequence: TGCAGCGTTGGTTACAAGAACTATGGCTACACCTTC. It codes for CSVGYKNYGYTF.

Concerning this clonotype itself: Germline and junction disagree at one end, which may indicate a read error. Here the CDR3 DNA reads TGTGCCAGCATCCCCTACAGCGGGTTTAATTCACCCCTCCACTTT. Translation gives CASIPYSGFNSPLHF. This rearrangement joins TRBV4-1 to TRBJ1-6; D not resolved. Germline CDR1 reads MGHRA; CDR2 reads YSYEKL. CDR3 length equals 15 residues.

This clonotype was found many times. V is TRBV6-1 and J is TRBJ2-7, with D hard to call. CDR1 is MNHNS, CDR2 SASEGT, per germline. V dropped 2 bases and J dropped 3 bases, with 14 bases sitting between them. The CDR3 spans 15 residues. Written as DNA, the CDR3 is TGTGCCAGCAGTGAAATGGGCCCACGACGCTACGAGCAGTACTTC. Protein product: CASSEMGPRRYEQYF.

As concerns this clonotype: Given a far larger clone just one base away, this is likely a sequencing read error. The V and J genes are TRBV6-9 and TRBJ1-2, with TRBD1 matching 9 bases. This CDR3 spans 15 amino acids. Germline trimming cut 3 bases from V and 3 bases from J; bases unmatched to any gene: 5. CDR1 and CDR2 from the germline V gene are MNHGY and SVAAGI. The CDR3 protein is CASSYKGQGDYGYTF. CDR3 bases: TGTGCCAGCAGTTACAAGGGACAGGGCGACTATGGCTACACCTTC.

The V call is TRBV7-9, the J call TRBJ2-5, with 12 nucleotides matching TRBD1. Trimming cost V 5 bases and J 5 bases; bases outside gene matches: 6. The CDR3 loop spans 15 amino acids. Germline CDR1 reads SEHNR; CDR2 reads FQNEAQ (reference sequence). The CDR3 bases are TGTGCCAGCAGCGACCGGGACAGGGGGCTGGAGACCCAGTACTTC. Its translation: CASSDRDRGLETQYF. The full variable domain, its missing parts supplied by reference TRBV7-9 and TRBJ2-5, is DTGVSQNPRHKITKRGQNVTFRCDPISEHNRLYWYRQTLGQGPEFLTYFQNEAQLEKSRLLSDRFSAERPKGSFSTLEIQRTEQGDSAMYLCASSDRDRGLETQYFGPGTRLLVL.

In regard to this clonotype: Sequence at one end of the junction differs from germline and may be a read error. V and J are TRBV25-1 and TRBJ2-3, with D maybe TRBD2 (5 bases). CDR1 and CDR2 from the germline V gene are MGHDK and SYGVNS. The CDR3 length is 17 residues. This CDR3 reads CARSDPRGNKGGDTQYF. The CDR3 DNA reads as TGTGCCAGAAGTGACCCTCGGGGTAACAAAGGAGGAGATACGCAGTATTTT.

As regards this clonotype: This sequence may be a read error, since a much larger clone differs from it by one base. The chain has TRBV6-1 and TRBJ2-5, with D possibly being TRBD1 (6 bases). Trimming left V 7 bases short and J 4 bases short, with 19 bases between. The CDR3 totals 15 residues. Germline V gene sequence: CDR1 MNHNS, CDR2 SASEGT. CDR3 in DNA: TGTGCCAGCACCCTGACGTGGGGGCCATTAGAGACCCAGTACTTC. Translation gives CASTLTWGPLETQYF.